This passage covers 30 T cell receptor beta chains from one sample sequenced in a study of blood T cell repertoires in COVID-19. Generated by immunoSEQ multiplex PCR, the TCRdb table keeps only in-frame clones and is missing some. This table has roughly 90,000 clones, more than 85% appearing once. The sequencing sample was made of peripheral blood. These receptors were collected from a man aged 40-55 years with acute or convalescent COVID-19.

The chain has TRBV29-1 and TRBJ2-7; tentatively, D is TRBD1 (6 bases). Germline V gene data show CDR1 as SQVTM and CDR2 as ANQGSEA. This CDR3 has 14 amino acids. Trimming removed 6 bases at V and 2 bases at J, with 17 bases between. The CDR3 spells CSVKTGRGPYEQYF. The CDR3 DNA follows: TGCAGCGTGAAAACAGGGAGAGGGCCCTACGAGCAGTACTTC.

The chain has TRBV19 and TRBJ2-2, with 8 bases fitting TRBD1. The CDR3 sequence is 16 residues long. Germline CDR1 is LNHDA and CDR2 is SQIVND (reference sequence). Germline trimming cut 3 bases from V and 8 bases from J; bases unmatched to any gene: 11. CDR3 in DNA: TGTGCCAGTAGTATCAGGGGGCCCCCTCAACGGGGGGAGCTGTTTTTT. Protein sequence: CASSIRGPPQRGELFF. Full variable domain (missing parts from reference TRBV19 and TRBJ2-2): DGGITQSPKYLFRKEGQNVTLSCEQNLNHDAMYWYRQDPGQGLRLIYYSQIVNDFQKGDIAEGYSVSREKKESFPLTVTSAQKNPTAFYLCASSIRGPPQRGELFFGEGSRLTVL.

This rearrangement joins TRBV30 to TRBJ1-5; no clear D gene. CDR3 length: 14 amino acids. Germline CDR1 and CDR2: GTSNPN and SVGIG (reference sequence). The V end was cut by 0 bases, the J end by 5 bases, with 11 bases between. CDR3 residues: CAWSVLGIDQPQHF. The CDR3 bases are TGTGCCTGGAGTGTACTAGGAATTGATCAGCCCCAGCATTTT.

The chain uses TRBV21-1 and TRBJ1-1; the table names TRBD1, a call not compared with the DNA. TRBV21-1 is listed as a pseudogene. The CDR3 extends over 14 amino acids. CDR3: CASRATGKDTEAFF. In DNA, the CDR3 is TGTGCCAGCAGGGCGACAGGGAAAGACACTGAAGCTTTCTTT.

This chain uses TRBV7-2 with TRBJ1-5, with 10 bases lining up with TRBD1. The V gene's germline CDR1 is SGHTA and CDR2 FQGNSA. The CDR3 sequence is 15 residues long. The trim removed 1 base at V and 7 bases at J, leaving 4 bases unmatched. CDR3 sequence (DNA): TGTGCCAGCAGCTTAGTGGGGACAGGGGAACAGCCCCAGCATTTT. Translating it yields CASSLVGTGEQPQHF.

V and J are TRBV10-3 and TRBJ1-4; TRBD1 might be the D (5 bases). The CDR3 is made up of 14 amino acids. V was shortened by 3 bases and J by 6 bases, with 11 bases between the two germline ends. Germline V lookup: CDR1 ENHRY, CDR2 SYGVKD. CDR3 loop: CAISDGGLDEKLFF. The DNA for the CDR3 is TGTGCCATCAGTGACGGGGGGTTGGATGAAAAACTGTTTTTT.

The CDR3 sequence: CASSTRGAAAFF. The CDR3 DNA is TGTGCCAGTAGTACCCGGGGGGCTGCTGCTTTCTTT. The V and J genes are TRBV19 and TRBJ1-1, with D tentatively TRBD1 (6 bases). V gave up 4 bases and J gave up 11 bases, with 14 bases separating them. Germline CDR1 and CDR2: LNHDA and SQIVND (reference sequence). The CDR3 contains 12 residues.

The chain links TRBV5-4 to TRBJ2-1, with 9 nucleotides matching TRBD2. Germline V gene data show CDR1 as SGHNT and CDR2 as YYREEE (reference sequence). The CDR3 loop spans 16 amino acids. The V segment lost 4 bases and the J segment 5 bases; nucleotides outside the gene matches: 10. The CDR3 DNA sequence: TGTGCCAGCAGCCTAGCAGGGGCGGGAGGGCACAATGAGCAGTTCTTC. Its protein is CASSLAGAGGHNEQFF.

This chain links TRBV4-3 with TRBJ1-5; 7 bases align to TRBD1. Germline V gives CDR1 LGHNA, CDR2 YSLEER. The J segment lost 4 bases and the V segment lost 4 bases, leaving 4 bases of the junction unmatched. The CDR3 loop spans 14 amino acids. This CDR3 is CASSRGTDNQPQHF. The CDR3 DNA reads TGCGCCAGCAGCCGCGGGACAGATAATCAGCCCCAGCATTTT.

This clone was detected a few times. The genes are TRBV6-5 and TRBJ1-1; 7 positions agree with TRBD1. CDR1 MNHEY and CDR2 SVGAGI come from the germline V gene. The CDR3 has 14 amino acids. The junction had 8 bases not matched to a gene; V was cut back by 8 bases and J by 2 bases. CDR3 in amino acids: CASGRTGVNTEAFF. CDR3 coding DNA: TGTGCCAGCGGGCGAACAGGGGTCAACACTGAAGCTTTCTTT.

The chain uses TRBV10-3 and TRBJ2-7; TRBD2 matches 8 bases. Germline CDR1 reads ENHRY; CDR2 reads SYGVKD. V was pared by 11 bases and J by 5 bases, with 14 bases of the junction left unmatched. The CDR3 is 14 amino acids. CDR3 bases: TGTGCCTCATCAGATACTAGCGGAAGAAACGAGCAGTACTTC. Residues: CASSDTSGRNEQYF.

V usage is TRBV3-1 (or the pseudogene TRBV3-2) and J usage is TRBJ1-5, with D possibly TRBD1 on 6 matching bases. V was trimmed by 2 bases and J by 6 bases, leaving 14 bases between them. The CDR3 contains 15 residues. CDR1 is LGHDT, CDR2 YNNKEL, per germline (reference sequence). Here the CDR3 DNA reads TGTGCCAGCAGCCAAACCCTTCAGGGGCCTCAGCCCCAGCATTTT. Translated, it gives CASSQTLQGPQPQHF.

The V and J genes are TRBV4-2 and TRBJ2-7; D possibly corresponds to TRBD1 (7 bases). The V gene's germline CDR1 is LGHNA and CDR2 YNFKEQ. Trimming pared 4 bases from V and 3 bases from J, leaving 13 bases between. This CDR3 has 14 residues. DNA of the CDR3: TGTGCCAGCAGCCCGCGGGACAGCAACTACGAGCAGTACTTC. It encodes CASSPRDSNYEQYF.

The chain employs TRBV5-4 and TRBJ1-4; 8 positions agree with TRBD1. The CDR3 is 14 amino acids. V trimming: 5 bases; J trimming: 7 bases; junction bases outside the gene matches: 7. CDR1 is SGHNT and CDR2 is YYREEE in the germline V gene (reference sequence). The CDR3 sequence: CASSQGAPGEKLFF. The CDR3, as DNA: TGTGCCAGCAGTCAGGGGGCGCCGGGTGAAAAACTGTTTTTT.

In its sample, this clone was seen once. V is TRBV30 and J is TRBJ2-1, with 9 bases matching TRBD2. Unmatched junction bases numbered 6, after V lost 7 bases and J lost 2 bases. This CDR3 contains 14 residues. The germline CDR1 and CDR2 sequences are GTSNPN and SVGIG (reference sequence). The CDR3 region has the DNA TGTGCCTCTAGCGGGACTAGGACCTACAATGAGCAGTTCTTC. Protein: CASSGTRTYNEQFF.

This chain connects TRBV6-2 or TRBV6-3 to TRBJ1-5, with a tentative D call TRBD1 (5 bases). The CDR3 spans 14 residues. V dropped 4 bases and J dropped 7 bases, with 14 bases sitting between them. Germline values: CDR1 MNHEY, CDR2 SVGEGT. The CDR3, as DNA: TGTGCCAGCAGTTGGTTAGGGGCAGGGCAGCCCCAGCATTTT. Its translation: CASSWLGAGQPQHF.

V usage is TRBV19 and J usage is TRBJ1-2; D is ambiguous. Trimming took off 7 bases at V and 4 bases at J, with 25 bases between the two ends. CDR3 length equals 17 residues. Germline values: CDR1 LNHDA, CDR2 SQIVND (reference sequence). CDR3 sequence: CASTPNVREGWSYGYTF. The CDR3 nucleotides are TGTGCCAGTACCCCTAATGTACGAGAAGGTTGGAGCTATGGCTACACCTTC.

This chain links TRBV7-9 with TRBJ2-1, with TRBD2 matching 8 bases. Germline CDR1 SEHNR, CDR2 FQNEAQ (reference sequence). The CDR3 spans 15 residues. Trimming cost V 5 bases and J 6 bases; bases outside gene matches: 9. As DNA, the CDR3 is TGTGCCAGCAGCCGGCTCGGCGGGGGGCTCAATGAGCAGTTCTTC. This encodes CASSRLGGGLNEQFF.

This rearrangement joins TRBV6-8 to TRBJ1-3; 8 bases agree with TRBD1. This CDR3 has 15 residues. Germline V CDR1 and CDR2: MNHGY, SAAAGT. Losses at the gene ends were 3 bases for V and 0 bases for J; bases not matched to a gene: 1. The CDR3 spells CASSYGTGSGNTIYF. As DNA, the CDR3 is TGTGCCAGCAGTTATGGGACAGGCTCTGGAAACACCATATATTTT.

The chain is built from TRBV11-2 and TRBJ1-2; D is unclear. This CDR3 spans 12 amino acids. Germline CDR1 is SGHAT and CDR2 is FQNNGV. The V end was cut by 4 bases, the J end by 8 bases, with 11 bases between. This CDR3 reads CASSSGSEGYTF. The CDR3 bases are TGTGCCAGCAGCTCAGGCTCTGAGGGCTACACCTTC.

The chain is built from TRBV5-8 and TRBJ2-2; maybe TRBD1 (5 bases). The V and J ends lost 7 bases and 6 bases respectively, with 16 bases between them. The CDR3 runs 14 residues. The germline V gene encodes CDR1 SGHTS and CDR2 YDEGEE. CDR3 sequence reads: CASVSGFRSGELFF. CDR3 bases: TGTGCCAGCGTTTCAGGGTTCCGTTCCGGGGAGCTGTTTTTT. The full variable domain, with the rest looked up from reference TRBV5-8 and TRBJ2-2, is EAGVTQSPTHLIKTRGQQATLRCSPISGHTSVYWYQQALGLGLQFLLWYDEGEERNRGNFPPRFSGRQFPNYSSELNVNALELEDSALYLCASVSGFRSGELFFGEGSRLTVL.

The DNA of the CDR3 is TGTGCCACTTCGGGGGTGGTCTATGGCTACACCTTC. This encodes CATSGVVYGYTF. The genes are TRBV30 and TRBJ1-2; TRBD1 might be the D (5 bases). The CDR3 runs 12 residues. CDR1 is GTSNPN and CDR2 is SVGIG in the germline V gene (reference sequence). V dropped 8 bases and J dropped 4 bases, with 14 bases sitting between them.

This clone turned up a few times. The rearrangement links TRBV19 to TRBJ2-5; 8 bases match TRBD2. Germline V gives CDR1 LNHDA, CDR2 SQIVND (reference sequence). With V trimmed by 4 bases and J by 3 bases, 7 bases remained unmatched. This CDR3 comprises 15 residues. In DNA form, the CDR3 reads TGTGCCAGTAGTACAGCGAATAGCGGGGAAGAGACCCAGTACTTC. Protein sequence: CASSTANSGEETQYF.

This chain links TRBV9 with TRBJ2-1, with 11 bases that match TRBD2. V lost 4 bases to trimming and J lost 11 bases; unmatched junction nucleotides: 5. The CDR3 consists of 13 residues. Germline loops: CDR1 SGDLS, CDR2 YYNGEE. CDR3 bases: TGTGCCAGCAGCTCGGGACTAGCGGAAAAGCAGTTCTTC. Its translation is CASSSGLAEKQFF.

The CDR3 here is CASSRAGETQYF. For the CDR3, the DNA is TGTGCCAGTAGTCGGGCGGGAGAGACCCAGTACTTC. The V and J genes are TRBV19 and TRBJ2-5; TRBD2 might be the D (5 bases). Between the trimmed V and J ends, which lost 5 bases and 4 bases, there was a span of 8 bases. CDR1 LNHDA and CDR2 SQIVND come from the germline V gene (reference sequence). The CDR3 is 12 amino acids. The full variable domain, rest sourced from reference TRBV19 and TRBJ2-5, is DGGITQSPKYLFRKEGQNVTLSCEQNLNHDAMYWYRQDPGQGLRLIYYSQIVNDFQKGDIAEGYSVSREKKESFPLTVTSAQKNPTAFYLCASSRAGETQYFGPGTRLLVL.

This clone was seen only once. The CDR3 DNA reads as TGTGCCAGCAGCTTCCATCGGGGTAATGAGCAGTTCTTC. It translates to CASSFHRGNEQFF. The chain joins TRBV11-3 to TRBJ2-1; TRBD2 is a possible D gene (5 bases). Trimming stripped 3 bases from V and 7 bases from J, with 10 bases between. The CDR3 is made up of 13 amino acids. CDR1 is SGHNT and CDR2 is YENEEA in the germline V gene. Variable domain in full (rest from reference TRBV11-3 and TRBJ2-1): EAGVVQSPRYKIIEKKQPVAFWCNPISGHNTLYWYLQNLGQGPELLIRYENEEAVDDSQLPKDRFSAERLKGVDSTLKIQPAELGDSAVYLCASSFHRGNEQFFGPGTRLTVL.

The chain links TRBV29-1 to TRBJ2-7; 8 bases are shared with TRBD2. The CDR3 length is 13 residues. The germline CDR1 and CDR2 sequences are SQVTM and ANQGSEA. After removal of 4 bases from V and 4 bases from J, the junction contained 6 bases not matched to a gene. The CDR3 protein is CSVAYGRAYEQYF. CDR3 nucleotides: TGCAGCGTTGCGTACGGGAGGGCGTACGAGCAGTACTTC.

V usage is TRBV5-5 and J usage is TRBJ1-1; 8 nucleotides line up with TRBD1. The CDR3 sequence is 15 residues long. The germline CDR1 and CDR2 sequences are SGHKS and YYEKEE (reference sequence). The ends lost 0 bases at V and 8 bases at J; junction bases unmatched: 9. CDR3 sequence: CASSLVGQGRSEAFF. In DNA form, the CDR3 reads TGTGCCAGCAGCTTGGTTGGACAGGGAAGGTCGGAAGCTTTCTTT.

This clone came up a few times. The rearrangement uses TRBV30 and TRBJ1-2; D is unresolved. CDR1 is GTSNPN, CDR2 SVGIG, per germline (reference sequence). V was shortened by 4 bases and J by 8 bases, with 14 bases between the two germline ends. CDR3 length equals 12 residues. The CDR3 DNA is TGTGCCTGGAAATTATCGGTAGTGGGCTACACCTTC. Amino acids: CAWKLSVVGYTF.

The chain joins TRBV24-1 to TRBJ1-5; D uncertain. V was pared by 5 bases and J by 5 bases, with 9 bases between. Germline loops: CDR1 KGHDR, CDR2 SFDVKD. The CDR3 totals 13 residues. The CDR3: CATSGGRDQPQHF. The CDR3 DNA follows: TGTGCCACCAGTGGAGGGCGCGATCAGCCCCAGCATTTT.